The rows below give T cell receptor beta chains drawn from one sample of a study of shared clonotypes between healthy human individuals. Assay: immunoSEQ multiplex PCR; the TCRdb copy retains only in-frame clones and omits some. The table lists roughly 2.5 million clones, about 92% of them singletons. Input material: naive CD4+ T cells sorted from blood. The origin of the receptors is a man aged 18-30 years in good health. Both conserved end residues are part of each CDR3. A D gene is named only where the DNA matches it firmly. Clone size is stated in some rows and not others, as once, few, many or a class when expanded.

J gene | CDR3 length | D gene | V gene | clone size | CDR3 protein | CDR3 DNA
TRBJ2-7 | 14 | - | TRBV18 | - | CASSSSPLPYEQYF | TGTGCCAGCTCATCATCGCCTCTTCCCTACGAGCAGTACTTC
TRBJ1-5 | 15 | TRBD1 | TRBV6-6 | - | CASRKNLQGAMPQHF | TGTGCCAGCAGAAAGAACTTACAGGGGGCGATGCCCCAGCATTTT
TRBJ1-1 | 16 | - | TRBV5-1 | - | CASSLGPGGMGTEAFF | TGCGCCAGCAGCTTGGGCCCCGGCGGGATGGGCACTGAAGCTTTCTTT
TRBJ2-4 | 12 | - | TRBV7-2 | - | CASSPGENIQYF | TGTGCCAGCAGCCCGGGGGAAAACATTCAGTACTTC
TRBJ2-5 | 14 | TRBD2 | TRBV6-1 | - | CASSEERGGETQYF | TGTGCCAGCAGTGAAGAGCGGGGGGGGGAGACCCAGTACTTC
TRBJ1-4 | 14 | TRBD1 | TRBV5-1 | once | CASSRTGAYEKLFF | TGCGCCAGCAGCCGCACAGGGGCGTACGAAAAACTGTTTTTT
TRBJ2-7 | 15 | TRBD2 | TRBV6-5 | - | CASSYSSSGGYEQYF | TGTGCCAGCAGTTACTCGTCTAGCGGGGGTTACGAGCAGTACTTC
TRBJ1-1 | 16 | - | TRBV5-1 | - | CASSFSLGGMNTEAFF | TGCGCCAGCAGCTTCTCCTTAGGGGGAATGAACACTGAAGCTTTCTTT
TRBJ1-1 | 13 | - | TRBV5-4 | - | CASSRDPEGEAFF | TGTGCCAGCAGCCGGGACCCTGAGGGTGAAGCTTTCTTT
TRBJ1-2 | 14 | - | TRBV28 | once | CASSLAPRSYGYTF | TGTGCCAGCAGTCTTGCACCGAGAAGCTATGGCTACACCTTC
TRBJ2-2 | 15 | - | TRBV2 | - | CASSEPITNTGELFF | TGTGCCAGCAGTGAACCCATAACGAACACCGGGGAGCTGTTTTTT
TRBJ2-7 | 13 | - | TRBV7-2 | - | CASSTDRFYEQYF | TGTGCCAGCAGTACTGACAGATTCTACGAGCAGTACTTC
TRBJ2-1 | 15 | TRBD1 | TRBV10-2 | - | CASSAGQLTYNEQFF | TGCGCCAGCAGTGCGGGACAGTTGACTTACAATGAGCAGTTCTTC
TRBJ2-1 | 13 | TRBD1 | TRBV10-1 | - | CASRPDRVDEQFF | TGCGCCAGCAGGCCGGACAGGGTCGATGAGCAGTTCTTC
TRBJ2-1 | 17 | TRBD2 | TRBV9 | - | CASSVVGSGSSYNEQFF | TGTGCCAGCAGCGTAGTAGGTAGCGGGAGCTCCTACAATGAGCAGTTCTTC
TRBJ2-1 | 15 | TRBD2 | TRBV19 | - | CASSSLAGEINEQFF | TGTGCCAGTAGTTCCCTAGCGGGAGAGATCAATGAGCAGTTCTTC
TRBJ2-7 | 15 | - | TRBV6-1 | - | CASSDYGTLTYEQYF | TGTGCCAGCAGTGATTATGGGACCCTGACCTACGAGCAGTACTTC
TRBJ2-3 | 15 | TRBD2 | TRBV9 | once | CASSFGGSGTDTQYF | TGTGCCAGCTCATTCGGGGGGTCGGGCACAGATACGCAGTATTTT
TRBJ2-2 | 15 | - | TRBV4-1 | - | CASSQAAGFTGELFF | TGCGCCAGCAGCCAGGCGGCAGGGTTCACCGGGGAGCTGTTTTTT
TRBJ1-2 | 14 | - | TRBV5-4 | - | CASSSPSDPYGYTF | TGTGCCAGCAGCTCCCCGTCGGATCCATATGGCTACACCTTC
TRBJ2-3 | 12 | - | TRBV11-3 | - | CASSTGTDTQYF | TGTGCCAGCAGCACGGGGACAGATACGCAGTATTTT
TRBJ1-1 | 12 | - | TRBV29-1 | few | CSVVREGTEAFF | TGCAGCGTAGTCAGGGAGGGCACTGAAGCTTTCTTT
TRBJ1-5 | 11 | - | TRBV7-8 | - | CASSLGPEKHF | TGTGCCAGCAGCTTAGGCCCCGAAAAACATTTT
TRBJ2-1 | 13 | - | TRBV6-1 | once | CASSVDAYNEQFF | TGTGCCAGCAGTGTTGACGCTTACAATGAGCAGTTCTTC
TRBJ2-4 | 14 | - | TRBV7-2 | - | CASSLRWGENIQYF | TGTGCCAGCAGCTTAAGGTGGGGGGAAAACATTCAGTACTTC
TRBJ2-7 | 14 | - | TRBV6-5 | - | CASSSGQPPYEQYF | TGTGCCAGCAGCTCCGGACAGCCGCCCTACGAGCAGTACTTC
TRBJ1-6 | 15 | TRBD1 | TRBV19 | - | CASSTGTGVNSPLHF | TGTGCCAGTAGTACCGGGACAGGGGTCAATTCACCCCTCCACTTT
TRBJ2-7 | 15 | TRBD1 | TRBV29-1 | - | CSVEMGADRGGEQYF | TGCAGCGTTGAAATGGGGGCCGACAGGGGAGGCGAGCAGTACTTC
TRBJ1-1 | 13 | - | TRBV6-5 | once | CASSPEEPAEAFF | TGTGCCAGCAGCCCGGAGGAGCCAGCTGAAGCTTTCTTT
TRBJ1-4 | 14 | - | TRBV18 | - | CASSQQATNEKLFF | TGTGCCAGCTCACAGCAGGCAACTAATGAAAAACTGTTTTTT
TRBJ1-3 | 13 | - | TRBV18 | - | CASSPDSGNTIYF | TGTGCCAGCTCACCCGACTCTGGAAACACCATATATTTT
TRBJ1-2 | 14 | TRBD1 | TRBV6-5 | - | CASSYSGQGYGYTF | TGTGCCAGCAGTTACTCGGGACAGGGCTATGGCTACACCTTC
TRBJ2-2 | 15 | - | TRBV9 | once | CASRAGTPNTGELFF | TGTGCCAGCAGGGCCGGGACGCCGAACACCGGGGAGCTGTTTTTT
TRBJ2-7 | 15 | TRBD2 | TRBV15 | - | CATSRDPGGNYEQYF | TGTGCCACCAGCAGAGACCCGGGGGGAAACTACGAGCAGTACTTC
TRBJ2-3 | 14 | TRBD1 | TRBV5-6 | - | CASSSNRGADTQYF | TGTGCCAGCAGCTCTAACAGGGGGGCAGATACGCAGTATTTT
TRBJ1-1 | 15 | - | TRBV6-5 | - | CASSFFGTMNTEAFF | TGTGCCAGCAGTTTCTTTGGGACGATGAACACTGAAGCTTTCTTT
TRBJ1-1 | 12 | - | TRBV10-1 | - | CASSESRVGTFF | TGCGCCAGCAGTGAGTCCAGGGTGGGAACTTTCTTT
TRBJ1-6 | 14 | TRBD1 | TRBV19 | - | CASTPDRGGSPLHF | TGTGCCAGTACCCCAGACAGGGGGGGTTCACCCCTCCACTTT
TRBJ2-7 | 15 | TRBD1 | TRBV11-2 | - | CASSLGQGAAYEQYF | TGTGCCAGCAGCTTAGGACAGGGGGCAGCCTACGAGCAGTACTTC
TRBJ2-1 | 15 | - | TRBV7-2 | - | CASSLGIWGSNEQFF | TGTGCCAGCAGCTTAGGCATTTGGGGTAGCAATGAGCAGTTCTTC